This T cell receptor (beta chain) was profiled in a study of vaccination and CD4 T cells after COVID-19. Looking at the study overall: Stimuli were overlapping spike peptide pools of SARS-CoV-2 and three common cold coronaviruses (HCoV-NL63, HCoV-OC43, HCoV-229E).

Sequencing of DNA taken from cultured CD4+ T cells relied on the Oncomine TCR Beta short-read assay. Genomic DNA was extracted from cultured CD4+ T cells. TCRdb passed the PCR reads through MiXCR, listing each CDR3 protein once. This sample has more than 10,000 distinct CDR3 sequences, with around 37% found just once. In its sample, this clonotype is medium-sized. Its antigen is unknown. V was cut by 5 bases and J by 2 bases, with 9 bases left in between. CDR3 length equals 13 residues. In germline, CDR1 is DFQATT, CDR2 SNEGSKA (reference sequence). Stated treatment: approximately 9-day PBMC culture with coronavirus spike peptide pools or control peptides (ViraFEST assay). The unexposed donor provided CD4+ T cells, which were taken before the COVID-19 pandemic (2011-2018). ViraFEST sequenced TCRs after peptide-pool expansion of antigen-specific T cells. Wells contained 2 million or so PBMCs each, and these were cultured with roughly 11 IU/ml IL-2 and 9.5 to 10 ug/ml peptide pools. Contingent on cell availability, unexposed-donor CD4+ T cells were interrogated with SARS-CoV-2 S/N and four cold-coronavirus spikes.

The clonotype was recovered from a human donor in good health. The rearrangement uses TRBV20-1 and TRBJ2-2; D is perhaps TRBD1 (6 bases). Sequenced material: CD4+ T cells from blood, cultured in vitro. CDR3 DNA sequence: TGCAGTGCTCACAGGGATAACACCGGGGAGCTGTTTTTT. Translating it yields CSAHRDNTGELFF.